Sequencing of this T cell receptor beta chain was carried out in a study of blood T cell repertoires in COVID-19. Looking at the study overall: Samples came from the United States, Italy and Spain, spanning acute and convalescent COVID-19. T cells, B-cell-depleted T cells, or PBMCs provided the cDNA or gDNA that served as material.

Authors' data handling: Amplification of reference gene primers provided the estimated nucleated cell counts. Assay: immunoSEQ multiplex PCR; the TCRdb copy retains only in-frame clones and omits some. D and trimming come from the DNA, and the V and J calls and clone size come from that table. Of 250,000 to 350,000 clones listed, 87% are singletons. V lost 8 bases, J lost 6 bases, and 14 bases lay in between. CDR3 length: 13 amino acids. Germline V gene lookup returns CDR1 WSHSY and CDR2 SAAADI. Sequenced input: peripheral blood. The chain combines TRBV10-2 with TRBJ2-1; D gene uncertain. The TCR was taken from a woman aged 50 to 60 who had recovered from COVID-19. CDR3: CASSETESNEQFF. DNA of the CDR3: TGCGCCAGCTCTGAAACAGAGAGCAATGAGCAGTTCTTC.